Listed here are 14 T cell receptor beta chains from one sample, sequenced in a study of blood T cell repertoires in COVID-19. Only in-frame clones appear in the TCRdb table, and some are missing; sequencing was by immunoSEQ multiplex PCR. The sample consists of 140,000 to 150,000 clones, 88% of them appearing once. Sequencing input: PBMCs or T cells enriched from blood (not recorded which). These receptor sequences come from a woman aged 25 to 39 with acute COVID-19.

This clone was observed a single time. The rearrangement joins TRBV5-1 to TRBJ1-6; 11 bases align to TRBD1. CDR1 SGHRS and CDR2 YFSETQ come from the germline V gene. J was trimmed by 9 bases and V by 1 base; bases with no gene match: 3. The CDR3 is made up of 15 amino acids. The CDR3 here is CASSLTGTGGSPLHF. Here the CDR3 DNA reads TGCGCCAGCAGCTTGACCGGGACAGGGGGTTCACCCCTCCACTTT.

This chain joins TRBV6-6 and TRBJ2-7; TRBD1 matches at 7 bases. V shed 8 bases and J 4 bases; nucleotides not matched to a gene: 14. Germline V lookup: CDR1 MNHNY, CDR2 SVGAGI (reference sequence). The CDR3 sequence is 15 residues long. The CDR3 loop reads CASHRTGELGYEQYF. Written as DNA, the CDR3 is TGTGCCAGCCACCGGACAGGTGAGCTAGGGTACGAGCAGTACTTC.

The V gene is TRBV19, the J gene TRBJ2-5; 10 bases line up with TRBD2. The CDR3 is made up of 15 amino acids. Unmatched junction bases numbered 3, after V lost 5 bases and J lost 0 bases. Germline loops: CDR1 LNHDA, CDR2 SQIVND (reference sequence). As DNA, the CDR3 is TGTGCCAGTAGTGTCGGGACTAGCGACCAAGAGACCCAGTACTTC. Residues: CASSVGTSDQETQYF.

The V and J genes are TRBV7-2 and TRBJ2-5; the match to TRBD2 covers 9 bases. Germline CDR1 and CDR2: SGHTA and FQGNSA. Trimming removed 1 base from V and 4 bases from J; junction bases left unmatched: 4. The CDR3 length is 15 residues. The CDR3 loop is CASSLEGLAGETQYF. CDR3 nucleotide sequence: TGTGCCAGCAGCTTAGAGGGACTAGCAGGAGAGACCCAGTACTTC.

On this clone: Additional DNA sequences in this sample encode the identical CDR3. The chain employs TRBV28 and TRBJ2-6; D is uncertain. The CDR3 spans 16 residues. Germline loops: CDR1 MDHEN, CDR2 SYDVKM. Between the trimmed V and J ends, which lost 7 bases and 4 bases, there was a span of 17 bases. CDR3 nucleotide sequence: TGTGCCAGCACCACCGGTTCGGTATCCGGGGCCAACGTCCTGACTTTC. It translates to CASTTGSVSGANVLTF.

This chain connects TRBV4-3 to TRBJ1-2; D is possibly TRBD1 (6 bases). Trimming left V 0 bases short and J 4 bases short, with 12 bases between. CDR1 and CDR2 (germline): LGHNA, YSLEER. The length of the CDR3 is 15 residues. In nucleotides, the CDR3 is TGCGCCAGCAGCCAAGATCTACAGGGCCTCTATGGCTACACCTTC. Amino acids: CASSQDLQGLYGYTF.

In DNA form, the CDR3 reads TGTGCCAGCAGCCAGCAGGGGGGAGGCTACACCTTC. This encodes CASSQQGGGYTF. The rearrangement uses TRBV3-1 (or the pseudogene TRBV3-2) and TRBJ1-2; the match to TRBD1 covers 7 bases. Germline trimming cut 3 bases from V and 8 bases from J; bases unmatched to any gene: 3. This CDR3 spans 12 amino acids. CDR1 is LGHDT and CDR2 is YNNKEL in the germline V gene (reference sequence).

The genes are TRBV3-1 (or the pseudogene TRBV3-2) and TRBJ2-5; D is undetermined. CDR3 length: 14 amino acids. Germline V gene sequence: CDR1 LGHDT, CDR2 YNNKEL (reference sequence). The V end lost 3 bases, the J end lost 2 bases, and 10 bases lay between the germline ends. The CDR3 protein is CASSHYSSQETQYF. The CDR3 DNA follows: TGTGCCAGCAGCCATTATAGCTCACAAGAGACCCAGTACTTC.

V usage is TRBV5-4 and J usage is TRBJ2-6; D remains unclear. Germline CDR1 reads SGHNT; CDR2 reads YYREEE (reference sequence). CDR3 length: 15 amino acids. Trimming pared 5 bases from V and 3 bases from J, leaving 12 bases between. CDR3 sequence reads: CASREIEGGANVLTF. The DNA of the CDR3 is TGTGCCAGCAGGGAGATCGAAGGTGGGGCCAACGTCCTGACTTTC.

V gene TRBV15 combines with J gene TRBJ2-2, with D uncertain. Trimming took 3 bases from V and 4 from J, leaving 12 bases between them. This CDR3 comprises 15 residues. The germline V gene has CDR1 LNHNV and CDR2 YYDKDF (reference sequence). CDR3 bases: TGTGCCACCAGCAGGGGTCCGCACAGCACCGGGGAGCTGTTTTTT. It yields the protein CATSRGPHSTGELFF. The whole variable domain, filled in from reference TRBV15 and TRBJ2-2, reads DAMVIQNPRYQVTQFGKPVTLSCSQTLNHNVMYWYQQKSSQAPKLLFHYYDKDFNNEADTPDNFQSRRPNTSFCFLDIRSPGLGDTAMYLCATSRGPHSTGELFFGEGSRLTVL.

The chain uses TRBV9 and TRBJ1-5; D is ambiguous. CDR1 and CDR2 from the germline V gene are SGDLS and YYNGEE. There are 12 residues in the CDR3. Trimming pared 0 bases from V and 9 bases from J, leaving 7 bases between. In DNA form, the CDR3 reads TGTGCCAGCAGCGTAGATGAGGGGCCCCAGCATTTT. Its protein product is CASSVDEGPQHF.

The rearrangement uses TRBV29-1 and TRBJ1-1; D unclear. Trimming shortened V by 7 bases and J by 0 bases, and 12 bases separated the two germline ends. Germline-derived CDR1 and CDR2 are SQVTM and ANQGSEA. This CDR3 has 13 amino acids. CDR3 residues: CSDAGQMNTEAFF. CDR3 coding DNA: TGCAGCGATGCAGGTCAAATGAACACTGAAGCTTTCTTT.

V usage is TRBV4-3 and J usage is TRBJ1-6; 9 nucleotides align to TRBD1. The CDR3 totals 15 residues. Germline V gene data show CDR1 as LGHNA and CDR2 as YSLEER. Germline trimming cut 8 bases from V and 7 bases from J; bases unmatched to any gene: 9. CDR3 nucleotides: TGCGCCAGCGCCCGGACAGGGGTCAGCAATTCACCCCTCCACTTT. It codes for CASARTGVSNSPLHF.

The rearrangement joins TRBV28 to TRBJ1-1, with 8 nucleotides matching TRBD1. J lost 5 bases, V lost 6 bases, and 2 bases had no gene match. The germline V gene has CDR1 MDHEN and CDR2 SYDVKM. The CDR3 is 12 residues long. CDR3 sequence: CASSTGGTEAFF. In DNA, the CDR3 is TGTGCCAGCAGCACAGGGGGAACTGAAGCTTTCTTT.